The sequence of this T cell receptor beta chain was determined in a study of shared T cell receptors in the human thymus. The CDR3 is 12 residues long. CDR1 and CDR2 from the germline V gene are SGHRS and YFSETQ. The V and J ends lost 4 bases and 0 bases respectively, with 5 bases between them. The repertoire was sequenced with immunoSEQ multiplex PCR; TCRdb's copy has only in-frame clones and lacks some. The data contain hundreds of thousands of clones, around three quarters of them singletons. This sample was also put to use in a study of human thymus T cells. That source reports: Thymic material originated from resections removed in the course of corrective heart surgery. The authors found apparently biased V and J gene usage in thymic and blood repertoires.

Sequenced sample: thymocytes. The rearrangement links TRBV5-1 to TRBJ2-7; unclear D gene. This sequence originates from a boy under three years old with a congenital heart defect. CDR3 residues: CASSPSSYEQYF. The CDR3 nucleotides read TGCGCCAGCAGCCCGAGCTCCTACGAGCAGTACTTC.